The 17 T cell receptor beta chains presented below share a single source sample, sequenced in a study of blood T cell repertoires in COVID-19. Clones were read by immunoSEQ multiplex PCR, and TCRdb kept only the in-frame ones, dropping some. Found here are about 160,000 clones, approximately 92% of them singletons; the top ten hold roughly 5%. The specimen sequenced was peripheral blood. Every receptor here comes from a woman aged 45-59 years with acute or convalescent COVID-19.

V gene TRBV30 combines with J gene TRBJ2-1; perhaps TRBD2 as D (5 bases). Trimming took off 3 bases at V and 5 bases at J, with 14 bases between the two ends. CDR3 size: 14 residues. The germline CDR1 and CDR2 sequences are GTSNPN and SVGIG (reference sequence). The CDR3 DNA sequence: TGTGCCTGGAGCGGTGGTTCGGGGAACAATGAGCAGTTCTTC. It specifies CAWSGGSGNNEQFF.

The chain has TRBV4-3 and TRBJ1-1; D remains ambiguous. The CDR3 loop spans 13 amino acids. Trimming took 0 bases from V and 5 from J, leaving 7 bases between them. CDR1 and CDR2 (germline): LGHNA, YSLEER. The CDR3 bases are TGCGCCAGCAGCCAAGATCGAGAAACTGAAGCTTTCTTT. Translation gives CASSQDRETEAFF.

The chain joins TRBV11-3 to TRBJ2-1, with 7 positions matching TRBD2. V lost 1 base and J lost 8; bases outside the gene matches: 5. The CDR3 loop spans 14 amino acids. In germline, CDR1 is SGHNT, CDR2 YENEEA. CDR3 loop: CASSLGGRGYEQFF. In DNA form, the CDR3 reads TGTGCCAGCAGCTTAGGCGGGAGAGGCTATGAGCAGTTCTTC.

In its sample, this clone was seen once. V is TRBV7-2 and J is TRBJ1-2; no definite D call. Per germline, CDR1 SGHTA and CDR2 FQGNSA. V was cut by 1 base and J by 3 bases, with 12 bases left in between. The CDR3 consists of 15 residues. CDR3 in amino acids: CASSLDPADYYGYTF. The CDR3 coding sequence is TGTGCCAGCAGCTTAGACCCGGCAGACTACTATGGCTACACCTTC.

V and J are TRBV14 and TRBJ1-2, with a tentative D call TRBD1 (5 bases). The V end lost 1 base, the J end lost 5 bases, and 14 bases lay between the germline ends. The CDR3 is 15 amino acids. The germline V gene encodes CDR1 SGHDN and CDR2 FVKESK. In DNA, the CDR3 is TGTGCCAGCAGCCAAGGGTCAGGGAGGTCATATGGCTACACCTTC. Translation gives CASSQGSGRSYGYTF.

In this sample, this clone turned up once. The chain is built from TRBV9 and TRBJ2-7, with D possibly TRBD1 on 5 matching bases. The germline V gene has CDR1 SGDLS and CDR2 YYNGEE. V dropped 4 bases and J dropped 4 bases, with 18 bases sitting between them. The CDR3 length is 15 residues. For the CDR3, the DNA is TGTGCCAGCAGCCCAGGGAACAGACCAACTTACGAGCAGTACTTC. Translated, it gives CASSPGNRPTYEQYF.

The rearrangement links TRBV30 to TRBJ1-3, with 10 positions matching TRBD1. CDR3 length: 15 amino acids. Trimming at V came to 2 bases and at J to 2 bases, leaving 3 bases not matched to a gene. The germline V gene has CDR1 GTSNPN and CDR2 SVGIG (reference sequence). CDR3 sequence (DNA): TGTGCCTGGAGTACCGACAGGGGGCCTGGAAACACCATATATTTT. Its translation: CAWSTDRGPGNTIYF.

This chain uses TRBV14 with TRBJ1-2; 7 positions match TRBD1. Germline V gives CDR1 SGHDN, CDR2 FVKESK. CDR3 length: 15 amino acids. Unmatched junction bases numbered 6, after V lost 3 bases and J lost 2 bases. The CDR3 DNA is TGTGCCAGCAGCCACGGTAACAGGGGAAACTATGGCTACACCTTC. This encodes CASSHGNRGNYGYTF.

This clone was seen once. The chain is built from TRBV6-1 and TRBJ1-5; D might be TRBD1 (6 bases). Germline CDR1 is MNHNS and CDR2 is SASEGT. This CDR3 region has 15 residues. The germline V and J ends were trimmed by 2 bases and 8 bases, with 16 bases remaining between them. This chain's CDR3 is CASSEFGYRAEPQHF. The CDR3 DNA reads as TGTGCCAGCAGTGAATTTGGATACAGGGCTGAGCCCCAGCATTTT.

The gene calls are TRBV28 and TRBJ2-4; 8 bases are shared with TRBD1. Germline V CDR1 and CDR2: MDHEN, SYDVKM. V lost 3 bases and J lost 14; bases outside the gene matches: 6. The CDR3 totals 12 residues. Here the CDR3 DNA reads TGTGCCAGCAGTTTCGACAGGGGTGGCGAGTACTTC. Residues: CASSFDRGGEYF.

The chain joins TRBV7-2 to TRBJ2-7; D is unresolved. The V gene's germline CDR1 is SGHTA and CDR2 FQGNSA. The germline V and J ends were trimmed by 3 bases and 3 bases, with 3 bases remaining between them. There are 11 residues in the CDR3. The CDR3 protein is CASSFRYEQYF. CDR3 sequence (DNA): TGTGCCAGCAGCTTTCGCTACGAGCAGTACTTC.

The chain links TRBV2 to TRBJ1-2; D unresolved. There are 14 residues in the CDR3. V was cut by 2 bases and J by 1 base, with 8 bases left in between. CDR1 and CDR2 from the germline V gene are SNHLY and FYNNEI. The CDR3 region has the DNA TGTGCCAGCAGTGAAAGCGGATTTAACTATGGCTACACCTTC. Translating gives CASSESGFNYGYTF.

Regarding this clone: At the DNA level, this CDR3 is encoded by other sequences in the same sample as well. The J gene is TRBJ1-1, the V gene TRBV28; TRBD1 agrees at 9 bases. V lost 6 bases to trimming and J lost 5 bases; unmatched junction nucleotides: 1. The CDR3 consists of 12 residues. Germline lookup yields CDR1 MDHEN and CDR2 SYDVKM. The CDR3 here is CASRTGGTEAFF. DNA of the CDR3: TGTGCCAGCAGGACAGGGGGGACTGAAGCTTTCTTT.

The chain uses TRBV5-4 and TRBJ1-2; unclear D gene. The CDR3 has 13 amino acids. Germline lookup yields CDR1 SGHNT and CDR2 YYREEE (reference sequence). V was shortened by 3 bases and J by 4 bases, with 10 bases between the two germline ends. CDR3: CASSSRAGYGYTF. CDR3 coding DNA: TGTGCCAGCAGCTCGCGGGCCGGCTATGGCTACACCTTC.

This clone was seen a few times. The chain has TRBV7-6 and TRBJ1-2; 8 bases line up with TRBD1. The CDR3 totals 15 residues. Germline V gives CDR1 SGHVS, CDR2 FNYEAQ. V dropped 2 bases and J dropped 2; count of bases not matched to a gene: 4. The CDR3 here is CASSLRQGRNYGYTF. As DNA, the CDR3 is TGTGCCAGCAGCTTACGACAGGGGAGGAACTATGGCTACACCTTC.

This chain links TRBV7-9 with TRBJ1-4; 9 nucleotides line up with TRBD1. Germline V gives CDR1 SEHNR, CDR2 FQNEAQ (reference sequence). V lost 8 bases to trimming and J lost 2 bases; unmatched junction nucleotides: 12. The CDR3 length is 17 residues. The DNA of the CDR3 is TGTGCCAGCCGACTAGGGAGGACAGGGGACACTAATGAAAAACTGTTTTTT. Amino acids: CASRLGRTGDTNEKLFF.

The chain employs TRBV15 and TRBJ1-4; D is unclear. The CDR3 extends over 13 amino acids. From germline, CDR1 is LNHNV and CDR2 YYDKDF (reference sequence). V was pared by 4 bases and J by 7 bases, with 10 bases between. CDR3 bases: TGTGCCACCAGCATGATGGAGAGTGAAAAACTGTTTTTT. Protein: CATSMMESEKLFF. Variable domain in full (rest from reference TRBV15 and TRBJ1-4): DAMVIQNPRYQVTQFGKPVTLSCSQTLNHNVMYWYQQKSSQAPKLLFHYYDKDFNNEADTPDNFQSRRPNTSFCFLDIRSPGLGDTAMYLCATSMMESEKLFFGSGTQLSVL.